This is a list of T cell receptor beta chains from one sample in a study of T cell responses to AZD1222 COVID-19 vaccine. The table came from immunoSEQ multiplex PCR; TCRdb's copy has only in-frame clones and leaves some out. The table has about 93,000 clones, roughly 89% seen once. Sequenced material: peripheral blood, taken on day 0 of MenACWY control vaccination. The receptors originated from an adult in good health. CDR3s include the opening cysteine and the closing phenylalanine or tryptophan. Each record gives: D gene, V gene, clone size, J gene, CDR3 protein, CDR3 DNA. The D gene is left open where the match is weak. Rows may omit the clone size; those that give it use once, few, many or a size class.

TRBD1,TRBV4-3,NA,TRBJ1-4,CASSQAAGGDKLFF,TGCGCCAGCAGCCAAGCGGCAGGGGGTGATAAACTGTTTTTT
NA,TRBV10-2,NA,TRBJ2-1,CASSVTKVAGLRANEQFF,TGCGCCAGCAGTGTGACCAAGGTGGCCGGGCTAAGGGCCAATGAGCAGTTCTTC
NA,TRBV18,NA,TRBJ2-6,CASSPLAGRPGANVLTF,TGTGCCAGCTCGCCCCTCGCCGGACGTCCTGGGGCCAACGTCCTGACTTTC
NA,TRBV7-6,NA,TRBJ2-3,CASSLVAESTDTQYF,TGTGCCAGCAGCTTAGTGGCGGAATCCACAGATACGCAGTATTTT
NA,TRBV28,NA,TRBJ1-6,CASMSQANLRNSPLHF,TGTGCCAGCATGTCACAGGCCAACCTGAGGAATTCACCCCTCCACTTT
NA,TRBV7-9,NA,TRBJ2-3,CASRGGTDTQYF,TGTGCCAGCAGGGGGGGAACAGATACGCAGTATTTT
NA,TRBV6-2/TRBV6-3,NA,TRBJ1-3,CASSLGFSGNTIYF,TGTGCCAGCAGTTTGGGCTTCTCTGGAAACACCATATATTTT
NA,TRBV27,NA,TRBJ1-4,CASSLGVGDNEKLFF,TGTGCCAGCAGTTTAGGGGTCGGAGATAATGAAAAACTGTTTTTT
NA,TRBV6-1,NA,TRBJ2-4,CASSVTGSQLAKNIQYF,TGTGCCAGCAGTGTAACAGGGTCTCAATTAGCCAAAAACATTCAGTACTTC
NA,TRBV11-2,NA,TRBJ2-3,CASSLVSGGTDTQYF,TGTGCCAGCAGCTTAGTCTCAGGGGGGACAGATACGCAGTATTTT
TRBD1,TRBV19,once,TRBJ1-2,CASQNTGQNYGYTF,TGTGCCAGCCAAAACACGGGACAGAACTATGGCTACACCTTC
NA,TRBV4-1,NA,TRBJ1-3,CASSQGEYRGLSSGNTIYF,TGCGCCAGCAGCCAAGGGGAGTATAGGGGCCTCAGCTCTGGAAACACCATATATTTT
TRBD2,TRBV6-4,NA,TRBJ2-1,CASSDSSGGANEQFF,TGTGCCAGCAGTGACTCTAGCGGGGGGGCCAATGAGCAGTTCTTC
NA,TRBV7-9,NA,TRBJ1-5,CASSKGDQPQHF,TGTGCCAGCAGCAAAGGGGATCAGCCCCAGCATTTT
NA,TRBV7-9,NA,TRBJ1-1,CASSTLEGDLNTEAFF,TGTGCCAGCAGCACCTTAGAGGGGGATCTGAACACTGAAGCTTTCTTT
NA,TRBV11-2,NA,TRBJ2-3,CASRRTDTQYF,TGTGCCAGCAGGCGCACAGATACGCAGTATTTT
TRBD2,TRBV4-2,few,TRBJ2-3,CASSQAGGHTDTQYF,TGTGCCAGCAGCCAAGCGGGGGGGCACACAGATACGCAGTATTTT
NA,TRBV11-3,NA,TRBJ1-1,CASSSDPQGNTEAFF,TGTGCCAGCAGCTCCGACCCACAGGGAAACACTGAAGCTTTCTTT
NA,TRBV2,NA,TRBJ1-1,CASKVGWMTEAFF,TGTGCCAGCAAGGTCGGGTGGATGACTGAAGCTTTCTTT
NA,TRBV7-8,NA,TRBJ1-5,CASKLGAANQPQHF,TGTGCCAGCAAATTAGGGGCAGCGAATCAGCCCCAGCATTTT
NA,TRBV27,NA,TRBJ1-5,CASRSAGAQPQHF,TGTGCCAGCAGATCGGCGGGGGCTCAGCCCCAGCATTTT
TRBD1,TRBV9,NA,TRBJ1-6,CASSVDRGNSPLHF,TGTGCCAGCAGCGTAGACAGGGGTAATTCACCCCTCCACTTT
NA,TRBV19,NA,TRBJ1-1,CASSIDRDTSEAFF,TGTGCCAGTAGTATAGACCGGGACACATCTGAAGCTTTCTTT
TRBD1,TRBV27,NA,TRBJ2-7,CASSLSWTGGYEQYF,TGTGCCAGCAGTTTATCATGGACAGGGGGCTACGAGCAGTACTTC
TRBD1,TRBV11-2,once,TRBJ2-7,CASSLGWDSLYEQYF,TGTGCCAGCAGCTTAGGGTGGGACAGCCTGTACGAGCAGTACTTC
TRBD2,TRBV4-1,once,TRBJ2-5,CASSQGTSGGQETQYF,TGCGCCAGCAGCCAGGGGACTAGCGGGGGTCAAGAGACCCAGTACTTC
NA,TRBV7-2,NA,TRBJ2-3,CASSLGRGGLADTQYF,TGTGCCAGCAGCTTGGGGCGGGGCGGATTGGCAGATACGCAGTATTTT
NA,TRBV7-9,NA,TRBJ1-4,CASSLDSNEKLFF,TGTGCCAGCAGCCTCGACAGTAATGAAAAACTGTTTTTT
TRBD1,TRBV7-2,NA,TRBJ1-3,CASSRTGAGNTIYF,TGTGCCAGCAGCCGTACAGGGGCTGGAAACACCATATATTTT
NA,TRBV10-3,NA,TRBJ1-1,CAIRAHGGNGMNTEAFF,TGTGCCATCAGGGCACACGGAGGGAACGGGATGAACACTGAAGCTTTCTTT
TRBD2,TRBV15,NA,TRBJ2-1,CATSRDRGTISYNEQFF,TGTGCCACCAGCAGAGATCGGGGGACTATTTCCTACAATGAGCAGTTCTTC
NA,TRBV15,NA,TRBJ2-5,CATSRGGGGSRETQYF,TGTGCCACCAGCAGAGGCGGAGGGGGGTCGAGGGAGACCCAGTACTTC
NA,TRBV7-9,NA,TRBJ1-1,CASSLAPDTEAFF,TGTGCCAGCAGCTTAGCGCCGGACACTGAAGCTTTCTTT
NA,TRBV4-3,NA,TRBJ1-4,CASSQLALPRGSNEKLFF,TGCGCCAGCAGCCAACTCGCCCTACCCCGAGGTAGTAATGAAAAACTGTTTTTT
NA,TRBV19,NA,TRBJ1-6,CASSVPTGLQTYNSPLHF,TGTGCCAGTAGTGTCCCCACCGGGCTTCAAACCTATAATTCACCCCTCCACTTT
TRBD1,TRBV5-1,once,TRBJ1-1,CASSSFTGTGIGSTEAFF,TGCGCCAGCAGCTCTTTCACCGGGACAGGGATAGGGAGTACTGAAGCTTTCTTT
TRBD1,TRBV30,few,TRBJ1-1,CAWRDRWRNTEAFF,TGTGCCTGGAGGGACAGGTGGAGGAACACTGAAGCTTTCTTT
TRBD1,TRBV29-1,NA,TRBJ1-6,CSASGGTADSPLHF,TGCAGCGCAAGCGGAGGGACAGCCGATTCACCCCTCCACTTT
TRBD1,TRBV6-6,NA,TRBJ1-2,CASRRNPGQGTNYGYTF,TGTGCCAGCAGACGAAACCCGGGACAGGGGACTAACTATGGCTACACCTTC
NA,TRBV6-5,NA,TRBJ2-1,CASSYSGPSVQFF,TGTGCCAGCAGTTACTCGGGACCTTCGGTGCAGTTCTTC
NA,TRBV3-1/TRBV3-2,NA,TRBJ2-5,CASSRREPQYF,TGTGCCAGCAGCCGCAGGGAACCCCAGTACTTC
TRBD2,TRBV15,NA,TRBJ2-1,CATKSSGGAYNEQFF,TGTGCCACCAAATCAAGCGGGGGGGCCTACAATGAGCAGTTCTTC
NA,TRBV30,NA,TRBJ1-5,CAWSGDSNQPQHF,TGTGCCTGGAGTGGAGACAGCAATCAGCCCCAGCATTTT
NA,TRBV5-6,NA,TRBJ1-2,CASSLGGYYGYTF,TGTGCCAGCAGCTTGGGGGGGTACTATGGCTACACCTTC
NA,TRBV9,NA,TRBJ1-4,CASSVEGSTNEKLFF,TGTGCCAGCAGCGTGGAAGGGAGTACGAATGAAAAACTGTTTTTT
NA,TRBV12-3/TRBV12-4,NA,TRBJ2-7,CASSLYYEQYF,TGTGCCAGCAGTTTATACTACGAGCAGTACTTC
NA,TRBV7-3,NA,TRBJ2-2,CASSLERTLPGELFF,TGTGCCAGCAGCTTGGAGAGGACATTACCCGGGGAGCTGTTTTTT
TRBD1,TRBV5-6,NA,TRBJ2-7,CASSWRTGGTYEQYF,TGTGCCAGCAGCTGGCGGACAGGGGGTACCTACGAGCAGTACTTC
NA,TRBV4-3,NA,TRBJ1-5,CASSQDQGKNQPQHF,TGCGCCAGCAGCCAAGATCAGGGAAAAAATCAGCCCCAGCATTTT
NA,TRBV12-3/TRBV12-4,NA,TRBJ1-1,CASSFPLDTEAFF,TGTGCCAGCAGTTTCCCCTTGGACACTGAAGCTTTCTTT
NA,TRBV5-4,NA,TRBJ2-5,CASSLISGPQETQYF,TGTGCCAGCAGCCTCATAAGCGGGCCCCAAGAGACCCAGTACTTC
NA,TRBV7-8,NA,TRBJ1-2,CASSLSQPSSYGYTF,TGTGCCAGCAGCTTAAGCCAACCTAGTAGCTATGGCTACACCTTC